A single sample gave rise to the 5 T cell receptor beta chains below, sequenced in a study of cytomegalovirus exposure and HLA in healthy donors. The PCR ran on 60 Vbeta and 13 Jbeta primers. TCRdb's copy holds only in-frame clones and misses some; the assay was immunoSEQ multiplex PCR. In the table there are some 64,000 clones, roughly 90% of which are singletons. Sequenced input: PBMCs. Receptor source: a man aged 30 to 45 in good health and CMV-seropositive.

Only one count was recorded for this clone. The chain combines TRBV30 with TRBJ2-5; tentative D call: TRBD1 (5 bases). V was pared by 3 bases and J by 3 bases, with 17 bases between. CDR1 and CDR2 (germline): GTSNPN, SVGIG (reference sequence). CDR3 length equals 15 residues. The CDR3 region is CAWSANRSRKETQYF. The DNA of the CDR3 is TGTGCCTGGAGCGCTAACAGGTCCAGGAAAGAGACCCAGTACTTC.

The chain combines TRBV6-4 with TRBJ1-5; D ambiguous. The V gene's germline CDR1 is MRHNA and CDR2 SNTAGT. V was clipped by 7 bases and J by 4 bases, with 17 bases between them. The CDR3 has 15 residues. This chain's CDR3 is CASTSVNRRNQPQHF. CDR3 in DNA: TGTGCCAGCACCTCTGTGAACAGACGGAATCAGCCCCAGCATTTT.

The chain recombines TRBV30 with TRBJ1-6; no clear D gene. V was clipped by 0 bases and J by 10 bases, with 10 bases between them. This CDR3 region has 13 residues. Per the germline V gene, CDR1 is GTSNPN and CDR2 is SVGIG (reference sequence). CDR3 coding DNA: TGTGCCTGGAGTGTACGGGTCAACTCACCCCTCCACTTT. This translates into CAWSVRVNSPLHF. The full variable domain, with the rest looked up from reference TRBV30 and TRBJ1-6, is SQTIHQWPATLVQPVGSPLSLECTVEGTSNPNLYWYRQAAGRGLQLLFYSVGIGQISSEVPQNLSASRPQDRQFILSSKKLLLSDSGFYLCAWSVRVNSPLHFGNGTRLTVT.

A remark on this clone: A read error may produce the germline difference seen at one junction end. The chain employs TRBV5-6 and TRBJ2-7, with D tentatively TRBD1 (6 bases). The CDR3 loop spans 13 amino acids. Per the germline V gene, CDR1 is SGHDT and CDR2 is YYEEEE. The chain's CDR3 is CASSPDSSHEQYF. The CDR3 DNA sequence: TGTGCCAGCAGCCCGGACAGCTCCCACGAGCAGTACTTC.

The chain has TRBV5-1 and TRBJ2-7; TRBD1 aligns across 8 bases. From germline, CDR1 is SGHRS and CDR2 YFSETQ. V was pared by 2 bases and J by 2 bases, with 6 bases of the junction left unmatched. The CDR3 extends over 15 amino acids. This chain's CDR3 is CASSLETGATYEQYF. As DNA, the CDR3 is TGCGCCAGCAGCTTAGAGACAGGGGCCACCTACGAGCAGTACTTC.